This T cell receptor (beta chain) derives from a study of cytomegalovirus exposure and HLA in healthy donors. Separation from the roughly 690-subject first cohort characterized the roughly 110-subject validation cohort, to which the donors belonged. About this clone: Its specificity is not known.

Germline values: CDR1 SNHLY, CDR2 FYNNEI. The CDR3 is 13 residues long. V lost 2 bases and J 5 bases, leaving 9 bases between the germline ends. The method was immunoSEQ multiplex PCR; TCRdb's version includes in-frame clones alone and lacks a portion of them. The profile shows 65,000 to 85,000 clones, approximately 95% of them singletons. Study-wide results and caveats: There were some public TCRs occurring in many donors, but most TCR sequences were rare. Reports indicated that the classifier achieved high specificity and sensitivity in diagnosing cytomegalovirus status. There were three CMV-associated chains whose specificity for CMV antigens was confirmed in vitro.

V is TRBV2 and J is TRBJ1-2; D might be TRBD1 (6 bases). This receptor was obtained from a woman aged 18 to 35 in good health and CMV-seronegative. Sequencing was performed on PBMCs. CDR3 sequence: CASSESGVYGYTF. CDR3 DNA: TGTGCCAGCAGTGAATCAGGGGTTTATGGCTACACCTTC.